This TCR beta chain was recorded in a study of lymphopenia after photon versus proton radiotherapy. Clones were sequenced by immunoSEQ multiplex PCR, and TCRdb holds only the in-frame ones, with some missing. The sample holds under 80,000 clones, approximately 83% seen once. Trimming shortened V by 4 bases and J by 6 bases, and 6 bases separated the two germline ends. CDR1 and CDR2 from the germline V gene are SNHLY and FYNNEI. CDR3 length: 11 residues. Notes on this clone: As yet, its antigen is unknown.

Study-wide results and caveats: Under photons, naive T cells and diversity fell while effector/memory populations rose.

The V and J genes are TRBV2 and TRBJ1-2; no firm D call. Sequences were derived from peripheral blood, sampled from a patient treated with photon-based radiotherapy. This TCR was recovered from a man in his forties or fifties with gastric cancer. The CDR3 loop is CASSVSDGYTF. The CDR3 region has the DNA TGTGCCAGCAGTGTATCTGATGGCTACACCTTC.